Listed below are T cell receptor beta chains from one sample, sequenced in a study of breast tumors, draining lymph nodes, adjacent tissues. Via MiXCR, TCRdb re-called the multiplex PCR reads, giving one row per CDR3 protein. The repertoire has some 100,000 distinct CDR3 sequences, around 20% of them found once; the top ten carry more than 0.9%. Sequenced: axillary lymph node tissue. These receptors all come from a female donor with breast cancer. Some clones in this sample may be carry-over from other donors' samples. Both conserved end residues are part of each CDR3. A D gene is named only where the DNA matches it firmly. Where a row states a size, it is once, few, many or the class of an expanded clone; other rows omit it.

D: -
J: TRBJ1-1
V: TRBV11-1
size: -
DNA: TGTGCCAGCAGCTTAAGTCAAAACACTGAAGCTTTCTTT
CDR3: CASSLSQNTEAFF

D: TRBD1
J: TRBJ1-6
V: TRBV5-5
size: many
DNA: TGTGCCAGCAGCTTGGTTTTAGTACGGACAGGGCATTCACCCCTCCACTTT
CDR3: CASSLVLVRTGHSPLHF

D: TRBD2
J: TRBJ2-1
V: TRBV20-1
size: many
DNA: TGCAGCGGGACTAGCGGGGCCAGCTCCTACAATGAGCAGTTCTTC
CDR3: CSGTSGASSYNEQFF

D: -
J: TRBJ1-2
V: TRBV7-9
size: many
DNA: TGTGCCAGCAGCTTAGGGGGGGTAATCTACACCTTC
CDR3: CASSLGGVIYTF

D: TRBD1
J: TRBJ2-5
V: TRBV12-5
size: many
DNA: TGTGCTAGTGGTTTGTACAGGGGTCTTCAGTACCAAGAGACCCAGTACTTC
CDR3: CASGLYRGLQYQETQYF

D: -
J: TRBJ1-5
V: TRBV6-5
size: -
DNA: TGTGCCAGCAGTTACAGAGCTAGTAGCAATCAGCCCCAGCATTTT
CDR3: CASSYRASSNQPQHF

D: TRBD1
J: TRBJ2-1
V: TRBV30
size: many
DNA: TGTGCCTGGAGTACCGGACAGGGGTCGGAGTTCTTC
CDR3: CAWSTGQGSEFF

D: -
J: TRBJ1-6
V: TRBV7-2
size: many
DNA: TGTGCCAGCAGCTTAGGTGGGGGAGGTGGCTCACCCCTCCACTTT
CDR3: CASSLGGGGGSPLHF

D: -
J: TRBJ2-1
V: TRBV7-9
size: many
DNA: TGTGCCAGCACCCCGGGCGCTCAGGCCAATGAGCAGTTCTTC
CDR3: CASTPGAQANEQFF

D: -
J: TRBJ1-5
V: TRBV28
size: -
DNA: TGTGCCAGCAGTTTTTACGGCTCAACCAGGTCGAGTCAGCCCCAGCATTTT
CDR3: CASSFYGSTRSSQPQHF

D: TRBD2
J: TRBJ2-5
V: TRBV19
size: many
DNA: TGTGCCAGTAGAAAAAGGGCTAGCGGGAATCCGTACCAAGAGACCCAGTACTTC
CDR3: CASRKRASGNPYQETQYF

D: -
J: TRBJ2-1
V: TRBV6-5
size: many
DNA: TGTGCCAGCAGTTACTCGGAGCGGTCGGGGAGGGAGCAGTTCTTC
CDR3: CASSYSERSGREQFF

D: TRBD1
J: TRBJ1-2
V: TRBV5-1
size: many
DNA: TGCGCCAGCAGCCCGGACGGACAGGGGGCGCGGGGCTACACCTTC
CDR3: CASSPDGQGARGYTF

D: TRBD1
J: TRBJ2-3
V: TRBV4-1
size: many
DNA: TGCGCCAGCAGCCAGGGCCCCTCCGGGACAGGGGTAACAGATACGCAGTATTTT
CDR3: CASSQGPSGTGVTDTQYF

D: TRBD2
J: TRBJ2-1
V: TRBV27
size: -
DNA: TGTGCCAGCAGTTCCCCCCTACTAGCGGGGGACTACAATGAGCAGTTCTTC
CDR3: CASSSPLLAGDYNEQFF

D: TRBD1
J: TRBJ1-2
V: TRBV20-1
size: -
DNA: TGCAGTGCTTCCAGTGCTTCCGGGACAGGGGCATATGGCTACACCTTC
CDR3: CSASSASGTGAYGYTF

D: -
J: TRBJ2-1
V: TRBV7-2
size: -
DNA: TGCGCCAGCAGTGGGGGGACCCTCAATGAGCAGTTCTTC
CDR3: CASSGGTLNEQFF

D: -
J: TRBJ2-6
V: TRBV19
size: -
DNA: TGTGCCAGTAGCGCATCTGGGGCCAACGTCCTGACTTTC
CDR3: CASSASGANVLTF

D: TRBD1
J: TRBJ2-7
V: TRBV27
size: many
DNA: TGTGCCAGCTACCGGGACAGGGGGTACGAGCAGTACTTC
CDR3: CASYRDRGYEQYF

D: TRBD2
J: TRBJ2-7
V: TRBV5-4
size: many
DNA: TGTGCCAGCAGCAAGGGACTAGCGGGGGGCCGACCCGACGAGCAGTACTTC
CDR3: CASSKGLAGGRPDEQYF

D: TRBD2
J: TRBJ2-5
V: TRBV12-3/TRBV12-4
size: many
DNA: TGTGCCAGCAGACCCAAAAAAGCGGGGGTTGCCCAAGAGACCCAGTACTTC
CDR3: CASRPKKAGVAQETQYF

D: -
J: TRBJ1-5
V: TRBV6-1
size: many
DNA: TGTGCCAGCAGTGAAGGGGCAGGCTATAGCAATCAGCCCCAGCATTTT
CDR3: CASSEGAGYSNQPQHF

D: -
J: TRBJ2-7
V: TRBV30
size: many
DNA: TGTGCCTGGAGGGCCGGCACCTCCATTCGAGAGAAGCAGTACTTC
CDR3: CAWRAGTSIREKQYF

D: -
J: TRBJ2-5
V: TRBV9
size: many
DNA: TGTGCCAGCAGCCCCCGACAGTCCCAAGAGACCCAGTACTTC
CDR3: CASSPRQSQETQYF

D: TRBD1
J: TRBJ2-5
V: TRBV15
size: many
DNA: TGTGCCACCAGCAGACCCAGGGGGATGGCCGAGACCCAGTACTTC
CDR3: CATSRPRGMAETQYF

D: -
J: TRBJ2-2
V: TRBV12-3/TRBV12-4
size: few
DNA: TGTGCCAGCCGGTGGCAGCCGAACACCGGGGAGCTGTTTTTT
CDR3: CASRWQPNTGELFF

D: -
J: TRBJ1-3
V: TRBV2
size: -
DNA: -
CDR3: CASSELYEQYFGPGTIYF

D: TRBD2
J: TRBJ2-2
V: TRBV19
size: -
DNA: TGTGCCAGTAGTATACTAGCGGGAGGGACGGCCGGGGAGCTGTCTTTT
CDR3: CASSILAGGTAGELSF

D: -
J: TRBJ1-3
V: TRBV19
size: many
DNA: TGTGCCAGTAGTCCCTACGGAAACACCATATATTTT
CDR3: CASSPYGNTIYF

D: -
J: TRBJ1-2
V: TRBV5-6
size: many
DNA: TGTGCCAGCAGCCCTGCGGCCAGTGCCTATGGCTACACCTTC
CDR3: CASSPAASAYGYTF

D: TRBD2
J: TRBJ2-1
V: TRBV2
size: many
DNA: TGTGCCAGCAGACCGGGACTAGCGTTCTGGGAGCAGTTCTTC
CDR3: CASRPGLAFWEQFF

D: -
J: TRBJ2-1
V: TRBV7-9
size: many
DNA: TGTGCCAGCAGCCCTCAGCCGAACTACAATGAGCAGTTCTTC
CDR3: CASSPQPNYNEQFF

D: TRBD1
J: TRBJ1-1
V: TRBV12-3/TRBV12-4
size: -
DNA: TGTGCCAGCACAGCGTGGGACAGGCCGGGCACTGAAGCTTTCTTT
CDR3: CASTAWDRPGTEAFF

D: -
J: TRBJ2-5
V: TRBV15
size: many
DNA: TGTGCCACCAGCAGAGATGATCCAGAGACCCAGTACTTC
CDR3: CATSRDDPETQYF

D: -
J: TRBJ2-5
V: TRBV5-1
size: many
DNA: TGCGCCAGCAGCTTGGGGACAGAAGAGACCCAGTACTTC
CDR3: CASSLGTEETQYF